This TCR beta chain was found in a study of response to subunit inactivated influenza vaccine. The study, taken as a whole, reports: Each seasonal flu vaccination may recruit only limited new T cells, authors suggested.

In the case of this clonotype: The antigen remains undetermined.

TCRdb ran MiXCR on the RT-PCR reads and lists one entry per CDR3 protein. The table has 610,000 or so distinct CDR3 sequences, 12% to 15% seen once. V shed 0 bases, J shed 6 bases, and the junction held 7 bases outside the gene matches. The CDR3 has 15 amino acids. Germline V gene lookup returns CDR1 DFQATT and CDR2 SNEGSKA (reference sequence). The rearrangement joins TRBV20-1 to TRBJ2-1; 8 positions match TRBD2. Sample: PBMCs from blood, taken 11 to 12 days after vaccination. The origin of this receptor is a man aged 50-60 years who received an inactivated influenza vaccine. The CDR3 loop is CSARDLKREFNEQFF. CDR3 sequence (DNA): TGCAGTGCTAGAGATCTGAAGCGGGAGTTCAATGAGCAGTTCTTC.